One and the same sample provided the 17 T cell receptor beta chains below, sequenced in a study of blood T cell repertoires in COVID-19. The protocol was immunoSEQ multiplex PCR, while the TCRdb copy is restricted to in-frame clones and leaves out a portion. The sample lists 160,000 or so clones, about 77% occurring once. The sequencing input was peripheral blood. The receptors were gathered from a woman aged 80 or over with acute or convalescent COVID-19.

The V gene is TRBV3-1 (or the pseudogene TRBV3-2), the J gene TRBJ2-2; possibly TRBD2 for D (6 bases). CDR1 and CDR2 from the germline V gene are LGHDT and YNNKEL (reference sequence). This CDR3 is 16 amino acids long. V lost 5 bases to trimming and J lost 1 base, with 14 bases between them. CDR3 loop: CASSAWGGGNTGELFF. Written as DNA, the CDR3 is TGTGCCAGCAGCGCCTGGGGAGGAGGGAACACCGGGGAGCTGTTTTTT.

The genes are TRBV3-1 (or the pseudogene TRBV3-2) and TRBJ2-1; the D is unclear. This CDR3 has 13 residues. V shed 1 base and J shed 6 bases, with 7 bases lying between them. In germline, CDR1 is LGHDT, CDR2 YNNKEL (reference sequence). The CDR3 region has the DNA TGTGCCAGCAGCCAAGCTATCTTCAATGAGCAGTTCTTC. This sequence encodes CASSQAIFNEQFF.

The V and J genes are TRBV6-5 and TRBJ2-3; 8 positions agree with TRBD1. Germline lookup yields CDR1 MNHEY and CDR2 SVGAGI. This CDR3 has 12 amino acids. Trimming took 4 bases from V and 13 from J; bases not matched to a gene: 7. The DNA for the CDR3 is TGTGCCAGCAGTTCCTCCGGGACAGGCAAGTATTTT. Protein product: CASSSSGTGKYF.

The chain carries TRBV28 and TRBJ1-4, with D possibly matching TRBD1 (5 bases). The CDR3 is made up of 15 amino acids. Germline values: CDR1 MDHEN, CDR2 SYDVKM. V lost 4 bases and J 4 bases, leaving 13 bases between the germline ends. As DNA, the CDR3 is TGTGCCAGCAGTTCCGGGGGGAGGGATAATGAAAAACTGTTTTTT. Protein sequence: CASSSGGRDNEKLFF.

The V and J genes are TRBV30 and TRBJ1-2; possibly TRBD1 for D (5 bases). This CDR3 comprises 13 residues. V was clipped by 2 bases and J by 3 bases, with 10 bases between them. CDR1 and CDR2 from the germline V gene are GTSNPN and SVGIG (reference sequence). CDR3 residues: CAWSLAGYYGYTF. Written as DNA, the CDR3 is TGTGCCTGGAGTTTAGCAGGGTACTATGGCTACACCTTC.

Here the CDR3 reads CASSILRTDSGNTIYF. In DNA, the CDR3 is TGTGCCAGTAGTATACTTCGGACAGACTCTGGAAACACCATATATTTT. The chain combines TRBV19 with TRBJ1-3; tentative D call: TRBD1 (6 bases). Trimming left V 2 bases short and J 0 bases short, with 11 bases between. From germline, CDR1 is LNHDA and CDR2 SQIVND (reference sequence). This CDR3 region has 16 residues.

V gene TRBV29-1 combines with J gene TRBJ2-3; 12 bases are shared with TRBD2. This CDR3 is built from 15 residues. Germline V gives CDR1 SQVTM, CDR2 ANQGSEA. J was trimmed by 5 bases and V by 7 bases; bases with no gene match: 10. CDR3 bases: TGCAGCGCTCAACGACTAGCGGGAGATATAGATACGCAGTATTTT. This sequence encodes CSAQRLAGDIDTQYF.

The chain couples TRBV5-5 to TRBJ1-2; D ambiguous. The CDR3 consists of 15 residues. Per germline, CDR1 SGHKS and CDR2 YYEKEE (reference sequence). V dropped 0 bases and J dropped 2 bases, with 11 bases sitting between them. CDR3 sequence: CASSLESRLNYGYTF. DNA of the CDR3: TGTGCCAGCAGCTTGGAGTCACGACTGAACTATGGCTACACCTTC.

This chain joins TRBV3-1 (or the pseudogene TRBV3-2) and TRBJ1-1; D may be TRBD1 (5 bases). Germline values: CDR1 LGHDT, CDR2 YNNKEL (reference sequence). This CDR3 has 12 residues. V lost 1 base and J lost 12, with 12 bases in between. The CDR3, as DNA: TGTGCCAGCAGCCAAGGGCAGGGTACAACTTTCTTT. Amino acid sequence: CASSQGQGTTFF.

With respect to this clone: The same CDR3 also results from other DNA sequences found in this sample. The chain recombines TRBV2 with TRBJ1-5; D gene uncertain. V gave up 7 bases and J gave up 0 bases, with 10 bases separating them. Germline V CDR1 and CDR2: SNHLY, FYNNEI. The CDR3 loop spans 14 amino acids. CDR3 nucleotide sequence: TGTGCCAGCACTAGGCTAAATAGCAATCAGCCCCAGCATTTT. This translates into CASTRLNSNQPQHF.

Turning to this clone: The sample contains more than one DNA sequence encoding this CDR3. The chain couples TRBV7-8 to TRBJ1-4, with a weak D call TRBD1 (6 bases). The CDR3 has 14 residues. Germline V gives CDR1 SGHVS, CDR2 FQNEAQ. Trimming removed 5 bases from V and 8 bases from J, with 15 bases in between. DNA of the CDR3: TGTGCCAGCAGCCTGGGTGGGGGGGGCGAAAAACTGTTTTTT. Translation gives CASSLGGGGEKLFF.

This chain joins TRBV6-5 and TRBJ1-2, with D maybe TRBD1 (5 bases). The germline CDR1 and CDR2 sequences are MNHEY and SVGAGI. V lost 0 bases to trimming and J lost 4 bases, with 12 bases between them. CDR3 length equals 15 residues. CDR3 amino acids: CASSYSLGGSYGYTF. The CDR3 DNA follows: TGTGCCAGCAGTTACTCGTTGGGGGGAAGCTATGGCTACACCTTC.

This chain links TRBV6-1 with TRBJ1-5; D not certain. The CDR3 covers 16 residues. V dropped 1 base and J dropped 7 bases, with 17 bases sitting between them. Germline values: CDR1 MNHNS, CDR2 SASEGT. In DNA, the CDR3 is TGTGCCAGCAGTGAAGGTTGGGAGACCATCGGGCAGCCCCAGCATTTT. It specifies CASSEGWETIGQPQHF.

This rearrangement joins TRBV7-9 to TRBJ2-3, with 9 bases fitting TRBD2. Germline V gene lookup returns CDR1 SEHNR and CDR2 FQNEAQ (reference sequence). The junction had 3 bases not matched to a gene; V was cut back by 4 bases and J by 4 bases. This CDR3 contains 14 residues. The chain's CDR3 is CASSYSGSSDTQYF. CDR3 in DNA: TGTGCCAGCAGCTATAGCGGGAGCTCAGATACGCAGTATTTT. The variable domain in full, with the rest retrieved from reference TRBV7-9 and TRBJ2-3, is DTGVSQNPRHKITKRGQNVTFRCDPISEHNRLYWYRQTLGQGPEFLTYFQNEAQLEKSRLLSDRFSAERPKGSFSTLEIQRTEQGDSAMYLCASSYSGSSDTQYFGPGTRLTVL.

V is TRBV27 and J is TRBJ2-7; D may be TRBD2 (5 bases). The CDR3 extends over 13 amino acids. Germline-derived CDR1 and CDR2 are MNHEY and SMNVEV (reference sequence). Trimming removed 4 bases at V and 0 bases at J, with 7 bases between. The CDR3 sequence is CASSSGSSYEQYF. The DNA of the CDR3 is TGTGCCAGCAGTTCGGGGAGCTCCTACGAGCAGTACTTC.

The chain uses TRBV3-1 (or the pseudogene TRBV3-2) and TRBJ1-2, with 9 positions matching TRBD1. The V segment lost 4 bases and the J segment 4 bases; nucleotides outside the gene matches: 7. This CDR3 has 15 residues. Germline CDR1 LGHDT, CDR2 YNNKEL (reference sequence). As DNA, the CDR3 is TGTGCCAGCAGCCCCAGTGTACAGGGGGCCTATGGCTACACCTTC. It is translated as CASSPSVQGAYGYTF.

This chain joins TRBV9 and TRBJ2-4; possible D gene TRBD1, 6 bases. The CDR3 runs 15 residues. Trimming left V 0 bases short and J 9 bases short, with 16 bases between. Germline values: CDR1 SGDLS, CDR2 YYNGEE. The CDR3 loop reads CASSVVAGDGSIQYF. CDR3 coding DNA: TGTGCCAGCAGCGTAGTGGCAGGGGATGGAAGCATTCAGTACTTC.